The rows below give T cell receptor beta chains drawn from one sample of a study of tumor-infiltrating lymphocytes in primary liver carcinoma. One entry per CDR3 protein results from TCRdb running MiXCR on the multiplex PCR reads. This sample has approximately 330,000 distinct CDR3 sequences, with 65% found just once. Sequenced sample: peripheral blood. The receptors here all came from a man aged 35-49 years with primary liver carcinoma and hepatitis B virus infection. Each CDR3 is given with its conserved first and last residue. The D gene is left open where the match is weak. Clone size appears in some rows only: once, few, many, or a class for an expanded clone.

cdr3_nt	cdr3_aa	j_call	d_call	clone_size	v_call
TGTGCCAGCAGCTTGCTAGCGGGAGGGCCACGAAAGCAGTACTTC	CASSLLAGGPRKQYF	TRBJ2-7	TRBD2	.	TRBV11-2
TGTGCCAACAGCTTACAAGGGACTAGCGGGAGCCTCACAGATACGCAGTATTTT	CANSLQGTSGSLTDTQYF	TRBJ2-3	TRBD2	.	TRBV13
TGTACTAGCAACGACCAGCCTCAGGCCCAGTACTTC	CTSNDQPQAQYF	TRBJ2-5	.	.	TRBV11-1
TGTGCCAGCAGTTCCCCAGTGAATCAGCCCCAGCATTTT	CASSSPVNQPQHF	TRBJ1-5	.	.	TRBV28
TGTGCCAGCAGTGACAGGGGGGTAGGAAATGAGCAGTTCTTC	CASSDRGVGNEQFF	TRBJ2-1	.	few	TRBV6-1
TGTGCCAGCAGCTCGCTAGCTGAGCAGTTCTTC	CASSSLAEQFF	TRBJ2-1	.	many	TRBV11-2
TGCGCCAGCAGCCAGGACACCACGGGGCCGGCCCAGTACTTC	CASSQDTTGPAQYF	TRBJ2-5	.	many	TRBV4-3
TGTGCCAGCCGCCAAGATGACAGGGTTGGAGAGACCCAGTACTTC	CASRQDDRVGETQYF	TRBJ2-5	TRBD1	.	TRBV4-2
TGCAGTGCTAGAAGTTCCCTAGCGGGGCTCATTCAGTACTTC	CSARSSLAGLIQYF	TRBJ2-4	TRBD2	.	TRBV20-1
TGTGCCAGCAGCTTAGTGGGCGGCGAAGTGGAGACCCAGTACTTC	CASSLVGGEVETQYF	TRBJ2-5	.	medium-sized	TRBV11-2
TGTCTCAGCAGCTTTGCAGGACAGGGAGATGAGACCCAGTACTTC	CLSSFAGQGDETQYF	TRBJ2-5	TRBD1	.	TRBV11-2
TGCAGTGCTTACCCTTACTTACTAGCGAGCTCCTACGAGCAGTACTTC	CSAYPYLLASSYEQYF	TRBJ2-7	TRBD2	.	TRBV20-1
TGCAGCGTTGACAGGTCGAGAAATACGCAGTATTTT	CSVDRSRNTQYF	TRBJ2-3	.	many	TRBV29-1
TGTGCCGGCAGCCCCCATTTTATGGTGAGCTCCTATAATACACCCCTCCACTTT	CAGSPHFMVSSYNTPLHF	TRBJ1-6	.	.	TRBV11-2
TGCAGTGCTAGAGATTCTCTTTCCGGGGTAGCTGAAGCTTTCTTT	CSARDSLSGVAEAFF	TRBJ1-1	.	.	TRBV20-1
TGTGCCAGCAGCTGGACAGGGGAGTTGTACGTGCAGTACTTC	CASSWTGELYVQYF	TRBJ2-7	TRBD1	.	TRBV11-2
TGTGCCATCACTCCGACAGCTCAAGAGACCCAGTACTTC	CAITPTAQETQYF	TRBJ2-5	.	many	TRBV10-3
TGTGCCAGCAACCGGGAAAGGGCTCGGTCGGGCACAGATACGCGGTATTTT	CASNRERARSGTDTRYF	TRBJ2-3	.	once	TRBV11-2
TGTGCCAGCAGCTTAGTCTCGGTCGGGACCCAGTACTTC	CASSLVSVGTQYF	TRBJ2-5	.	few	TRBV7-9
TGTGCCAGCAGAATTGACAGGGACACTGGCTACACCTTC	CASRIDRDTGYTF	TRBJ1-2	TRBD1	.	TRBV11-2
TGTGCCAGCAGTTATGCCAGGGTTGCCCTCAATGAGCAGTTCTTC	CASSYARVALNEQFF	TRBJ2-1	.	.	TRBV6-9
TGTGCCAGCAGCTCGCCCACGTCGGGCAGAGGGAGGGATGAGCAGTTCTTC	CASSSPTSGRGRDEQFF	TRBJ2-1	TRBD2	.	TRBV5-4
TGTGCCAGCAGGTTGGTTGGGACAGGGGTAGGAAACACAATATATTTT	CASRLVGTGVGNTIYF	TRBJ1-3	TRBD1	.	TRBV5-4
TGTTCCAGCAGCCTAACAACAGGGCTTGGAGAGCAGTTCTTC	CSSSLTTGLGEQFF	TRBJ2-1	.	.	TRBV11-2
TGTGTCAGCAGCCAACCAGGGGTCGGCACTGAAGCTTTCTTT	CVSSQPGVGTEAFF	TRBJ1-1	.	.	TRBV14
TGCAGCGTTGGCACCGGGACATTGTACAATGAGCAGTTCTTC	CSVGTGTLYNEQFF	TRBJ2-1	.	few	TRBV29-1
TGCGCCAACAGCCTACCACAGGGATGGGACGGCTACACCTTC	CANSLPQGWDGYTF	TRBJ1-2	.	once	TRBV4-1
TGTGCCAGCAGTGGCAGTGGCTATGAGCAGTTCTTC	CASSGSGYEQFF	TRBJ2-1	.	once	TRBV12-3/TRBV12-4
TGTGCCAGCAGCTTATGGGGGAACCTACGAAAGAAGTACTTC	CASSLWGNLRKKYF	TRBJ2-7	.	.	TRBV11-1
TGTGCCAGCAGCGATCGCGGAGGGGGCTTCACTGAAGCTTTCTTT	CASSDRGGGFTEAFF	TRBJ1-1	TRBD1	.	TRBV7-9
TGTGCCAGTAGCTTAGGGGGCAACCGCAAGAGTCAGTACTTC	CASSLGGNRKSQYF	TRBJ2-4	TRBD1	.	TRBV11-2
TGTGTCAGCAGTTACCCTTCCACGGGGCGCGGACATACGCAGTATTTT	CVSSYPSTGRGHTQYF	TRBJ2-3	.	.	TRBV6-2/TRBV6-3
TGTACCAGCAGTCCATGGGACAGGATTGAGACCCAGTACTTC	CTSSPWDRIETQYF	TRBJ2-5	TRBD1	.	TRBV12-3/TRBV12-4
TGTGCCAGCAGTTACTCGACTGCGGGACTACTATGCAATGAGCAGTTCTTC	CASSYSTAGLLCNEQFF	TRBJ2-1	TRBD2	once	TRBV6-6
TGTATCAGCAGTCGCGACAATGAGCAGTTCTTC	CISSRDNEQFF	TRBJ2-1	.	.	TRBV28
TGTGCCAGCAGCTTAGGACAGGGGAACACAGATGCTTTCTTT	CASSLGQGNTDAFF	TRBJ1-1	TRBD1	once	TRBV11-2
TGTGCCCGCAGTCACCCTGGGTCGGGCCAGCCCCAGCATTTT	CARSHPGSGQPQHF	TRBJ1-5	.	.	TRBV6-2/TRBV6-3
TGTGCCAGCAGTTACCCGGACGATCTAGCGGGAGGGGACACAGATACGCAGTATTTT	CASSYPDDLAGGDTDTQYF	TRBJ2-3	TRBD2	.	TRBV6-2/TRBV6-3
TGCGCCAACAACGATATGGACAGGGGGTTAACCGGGGAGCTGTTCTTT	CANNDMDRGLTGELFF	TRBJ2-2	TRBD1	once	TRBV4-1
TGTGCCAGCAGTTTACTTACCTGGGACTACCCGGGCCCTGAAGCTTTCTTT	CASSLLTWDYPGPEAFF	TRBJ1-1	.	many	TRBV28
TGCGCCAGCAGCTTGGGACTAGCGGAAGGGACCCAGTACTTC	CASSLGLAEGTQYF	TRBJ2-5	TRBD2	.	TRBV5-1
TGCGCCAGCAGCTTGACGGTTAGTCGCTACGATCAGTACTTC	CASSLTVSRYDQYF	TRBJ2-7	.	.	TRBV5-1